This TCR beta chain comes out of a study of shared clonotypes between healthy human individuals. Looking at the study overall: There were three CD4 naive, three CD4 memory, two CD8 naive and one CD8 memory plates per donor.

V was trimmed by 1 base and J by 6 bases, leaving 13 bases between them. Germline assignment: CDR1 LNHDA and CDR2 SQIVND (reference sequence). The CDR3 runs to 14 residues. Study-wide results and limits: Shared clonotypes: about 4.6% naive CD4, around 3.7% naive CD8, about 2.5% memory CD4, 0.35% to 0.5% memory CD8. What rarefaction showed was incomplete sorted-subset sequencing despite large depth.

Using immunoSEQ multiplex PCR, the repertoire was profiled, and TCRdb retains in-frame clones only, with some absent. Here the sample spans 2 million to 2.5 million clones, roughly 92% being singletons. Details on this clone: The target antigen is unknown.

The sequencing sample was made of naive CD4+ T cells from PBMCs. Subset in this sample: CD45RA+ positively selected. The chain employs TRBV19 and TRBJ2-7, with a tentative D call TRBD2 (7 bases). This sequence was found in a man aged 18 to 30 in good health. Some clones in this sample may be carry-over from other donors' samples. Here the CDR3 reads CASSIGGGVSEQYF. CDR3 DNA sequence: TGTGCCAGTAGTATAGGAGGGGGGGTAAGCGAGCAGTACTTC.